A selection of T cell receptor beta chains follows, all from one sample in a study of blood T cells in healthy people across ages. TCRdb reprocessed the 5' RACE reads with MiXCR, giving one entry per CDR3 protein. The sample gives roughly 1.4 million distinct CDR3 sequences, approximately 59% of which show up once; over 6.5% is in the top ten. Sequencing input: blood. These receptors were taken from a man aged 18 to 29 in good health. Each CDR3 is given with its conserved first and last residue. Fields, in order: J gene, D gene, clone size, V gene, CDR3 protein, CDR3 DNA. D genes are given only for firm matches. Clone size, where shown, is once, few, many, or a class for clones that have expanded.

TRBJ1-6,-,-,TRBV4-3,CASSQDTGKSSYNSPLHF,TGCGCCAGCAGCCAAGATACAGGGAAGAGCTCCTATAATTCACCCCTCCACTTT
TRBJ2-3,-,-,TRBV25-1,CASSVSLVGGSQYF,TGTGCCAGCAGTGTATCTCTTGTAGGGGGTTCGCAGTATTTT
TRBJ2-7,-,-,TRBV6-5,CASRPRQDFYEQYF,TGTGCCAGCAGACCTAGACAGGACTTCTACGAGCAGTACTTC
TRBJ2-3,TRBD1,-,TRBV9,CASTKGGGTGKYF,TGTGCCAGCACTAAAGGTGGGGGGACAGGAAAGTATTTT
TRBJ2-7,-,-,TRBV30,CAWSVQGFDEQYF,TGTGCCTGGAGTGTGCAAGGATTCGACGAGCAGTACTTC
TRBJ2-1,-,few,TRBV10-3,CAIGGGGNEQFF,TGTGCCATTGGGGGCGGGGGCAATGAGCAGTTCTTC
TRBJ2-7,-,few,TRBV10-3,CAISELLAWEQYF,TGTGCCATCAGTGAGCTCCTAGCATGGGAGCAGTACTTC
TRBJ2-7,-,-,TRBV10-1,CASKLKDFSYEQYF,TGCGCCAGCAAGCTAAAGGACTTTTCCTACGAGCAGTACTTC
TRBJ1-6,-,-,TRBV20-1,CSALGPRNSPLHF,TGCAGTGCCCTTGGTCCCCGGAATTCACCCCTCCACTTT
TRBJ1-1,-,-,TRBV12-3/TRBV12-4,CASSLIRTNTEAFF,TGTGCCAGCAGTTTAATCAGGACGAACACTGAAGCTTTCTTT
TRBJ2-7,TRBD2,-,TRBV12-3/TRBV12-4,CASSLGGQLPSYEQYF,TGTGCCAGCAGTTTGGGAGGGCAGCTCCCCTCCTACGAGCAGTACTTC
TRBJ2-7,TRBD1,-,TRBV4-3,CASSQESTGGYEQYF,TGCGCCAGCAGCCAAGAGAGTACAGGGGGCTACGAGCAGTACTTC
TRBJ1-1,-,-,TRBV6-1,CASSASPEVRAFF,TGTGCCAGCAGTGCCTCCCCCGAGGTTAGAGCTTTCTTT
TRBJ2-1,-,once,TRBV5-1,CASSPEGIGRGEQFF,TGCGCCAGCAGCCCCGAGGGGATAGGCCGAGGTGAGCAGTTCTTC
TRBJ1-2,-,few,TRBV15,CATSRDRGYGYTF,TGTGCCACCAGCAGAGATCGGGGCTATGGCTACACCTTC
TRBJ2-3,TRBD2,few,TRBV4-3,CASSQGRGRGDTDTQYF,TGCGCCAGCAGCCAGGGTCGGGGTCGGGGGGACACAGATACGCAGTATTTT
TRBJ2-1,-,-,TRBV10-1,CASSDPGHSNEQFF,TGCGCCAGCAGTGACCCGGGACACAGTAATGAGCAGTTCTTC
TRBJ2-7,-,-,TRBV6-5,CASRRTDYEQYF,TGTGCCAGCCGAAGGACAGACTACGAGCAGTACTTC
TRBJ2-5,TRBD1,-,TRBV2,CASRETGGIETQYF,TGTGCCAGCAGAGAGACAGGGGGGATTGAGACCCAGTACTTC
TRBJ2-1,-,-,TRBV15,CATSRGRMRGVNEQFF,TGTGCCACCAGCAGGGGCAGGATGCGGGGAGTCAATGAGCAGTTCTTC
TRBJ2-3,-,few,TRBV6-5,CASRASLGTDTQYF,TGTGCCAGCAGGGCAAGTTTGGGCACAGATACGCAGTATTTT
TRBJ1-4,TRBD1,-,TRBV9,CASSASTGGKLFF,TGTGCCAGCAGCGCATCGACAGGGGGTAAACTGTTTTTT
TRBJ2-1,TRBD2,once,TRBV25-1,CASTGLAGAWDNEQFF,TGTGCCAGCACGGGGCTAGCGGGAGCTTGGGACAATGAGCAGTTCTTC
TRBJ2-7,-,-,TRBV20-1,CSANSEGSYMVYEQYF,TGCAGTGCTAATAGTGAGGGAAGTTATATGGTATACGAGCAGTACTTC
TRBJ1-1,-,-,TRBV6-6,CASSYKPGELNTEAFF,TGTGCCAGCAGTTACAAGCCAGGGGAACTCAACACTGAAGCTTTCTTT
TRBJ2-7,-,-,TRBV5-1,CASSLEGHVGEIYEQYF,TGCGCCAGCAGCTTGGAAGGCCACGTAGGGGAAATCTACGAGCAGTACTTC
TRBJ1-2,-,few,TRBV28,CASSQGLYYTF,TGTGCCAGCAGCCAAGGACTTTACTACACCTTC
TRBJ2-7,TRBD2,-,TRBV2,CASIFLAGVSSLYEQYF,TGTGCCAGCATCTTCCTAGCGGGAGTTTCTTCCCTCTACGAGCAGTACTTC
TRBJ2-7,TRBD1,once,TRBV23-1,CASSQQSNRDRGFYEQYF,TGCGCCAGCAGTCAACAGTCGAACCGGGACAGGGGATTCTACGAGCAGTACTTC
TRBJ1-1,-,-,TRBV18,CASSPQWTRGTEAFF,TGTGCCAGCTCACCACAGTGGACGAGAGGCACTGAAGCTTTCTTT
TRBJ2-7,-,-,TRBV7-9,CASSSRDSNSYEQYF,TGTGCCAGCAGCTCCCGGGACTCAAACTCCTACGAGCAGTACTTC
TRBJ2-1,-,-,TRBV7-2,CASSWERASYNEQFF,TGTGCCAGCAGCTGGGAGAGGGCCTCCTACAATGAGCAGTTCTTC
TRBJ2-1,-,-,TRBV12-3/TRBV12-4,CASSLAQWEWYNEQFF,TGTGCCAGCAGTTTAGCGCAGTGGGAGTGGTACAATGAGCAGTTCTTC
TRBJ2-7,-,-,TRBV20-1,CSAESGILIRGQYF,TGCAGTGCGGAGAGTGGGATCCTCATACGTGGCCAGTACTTC
TRBJ2-3,TRBD2,-,TRBV20-1,CSAGGDSGGPGDTQYF,TGCAGTGCTGGAGGGGATAGCGGGGGGCCAGGAGATACGCAGTATTTT
TRBJ1-2,-,-,TRBV27,CASSGRVGGYTF,TGTGCCAGCAGCGGCAGGGTTGGTGGCTACACCTTC
TRBJ1-1,-,once,TRBV16,CASSQNFATEAFF,TGTGCCAGCAGCCAGAATTTCGCGACTGAAGCTTTCTTT
TRBJ1-1,-,-,TRBV14,CASSQDGNMNTEAFF,TGTGCCAGCAGCCAAGATGGTAATATGAACACTGAAGCTTTCTTT
TRBJ2-3,-,-,TRBV7-6,CASSLASFVSNTQYF,TGTGCCAGCAGCTTAGCTAGCTTCGTTTCGAATACGCAGTATTTT